This T cell receptor (beta chain) was documented in a study of Graves' ophthalmopathy and Graves' hyperthyroidism. Whole-study findings and limits: Ophthalmopathy was separated from stable hyperthyroidism by a 13-signature model with 87.88% sensitivity and 65% to 82% specificity.

This clonotype was observed many times. Its cognate antigen is unknown. Amplified TCR beta CDR3 regions were obtained using RNA transcripts as template. In the first round, RT-PCR was carried out with HTBI primers, and a multiplex PCR formed the second round. TCRdb independently ran MiXCR on the multiplex PCR reads; one entry per CDR3 protein. The sample has some 350,000 distinct CDR3 sequences; about 15% are singletons. CDR3 size: 15 residues. The ends were cut back, 3 bases at V and 4 bases at J, with 16 bases in the middle. CDR1 is MNHEY, CDR2 SMNVEV, per germline (reference sequence). The receptor's source is an adult woman with stable Graves' hyperthyroidism. The sample comprised peripheral blood. The chain carries TRBV27 and TRBJ2-7; tentatively, D is TRBD1 (7 bases). Here the CDR3 reads CASSLAGTVLYEQYF. CDR3 bases: TGTGCCAGCAGTTTGGCGGGGACAGTCCTTTACGAGCAGTACTTC.